This is a list of T cell receptor beta chains from one sample in a study of blood T cells in healthy people across ages. TCRdb fed the 5' RACE reads into MiXCR, producing one record per CDR3 protein. The table records some 670,000 distinct CDR3 sequences, more than 45% of them present only once. The sequencing sample was made of blood. These receptor sequences come from a woman of 80 years or more in good health. Each CDR3 is given with its conserved first and last residue. The D gene is left open where the match is weak. Clone size appears in some rows only: once, few, many, or a class for an expanded clone.

many	TRBV20-1	TRBJ2-1	-	CSANLDGGSSYNEQFF	TGCAGTGCTAATCTGGATGGGGGAAGCTCCTACAATGAGCAGTTCTTC
-	TRBV27	TRBJ1-6	-	CASSFAYSPLHF	TGTGCCAGCAGTTTCGCCTATTCACCCCTCCACTTT
-	TRBV29-1	TRBJ2-1	TRBD1	CSVAPGQQETQFF	TGCAGCGTTGCCCCGGGACAGCAAGAGACCCAGTTCTTC
many	TRBV5-6	TRBJ2-1	TRBD1	CASATPGQGSYNEQFF	TGTGCCAGCGCCACCCCGGGACAGGGCTCCTACAATGAGCAGTTCTTC
few	TRBV20-1	TRBJ2-1	-	CSAQGSGDNEQFF	TGCAGTGCTCAGGGGTCAGGGGACAATGAGCAGTTCTTC
once	TRBV10-2	TRBJ2-7	-	CASSSTNSNSYF	TGCGCCAGCAGTAGTACCAATTCTAATTCGTACTTC
-	TRBV7-6	TRBJ2-1	-	CASSLVGVADNEQFF	TGTGCCAGCAGCTTAGTCGGTGTAGCTGACAATGAGCAGTTCTTC
-	TRBV7-2	TRBJ2-7	TRBD2	CASSQTSGRAGEQYF	TGTGCCAGCAGCCAAACTAGCGGGAGGGCCGGGGAGCAGTACTTC
-	TRBV6-6	TRBJ1-2	-	CASRTISAGAGLIGYTF	TGTGCCAGCAGAACGATAAGCGCGGGGGCCGGTTTGATCGGCTACACCTTC
many	TRBV15	TRBJ2-5	-	CATSRDRFETQYF	TGTGCCACCAGCAGAGATCGTTTCGAGACCCAGTACTTC
-	TRBV6-6	TRBJ2-5	TRBD2	CASNQAGGSQETQYF	TGTGCCAGCAACCAAGCGGGGGGGTCCCAAGAGACCCAGTACTTC
-	TRBV20-1	TRBJ2-7	TRBD1	CSARDRGTVTYEQYF	TGCAGTGCTAGAGATAGGGGGACAGTGACCTACGAGCAGTACTTC
-	TRBV5-1	TRBJ2-1	TRBD2	CASSLLAGYYNEQFF	TGCGCCAGCAGCTTACTAGCGGGGTACTACAATGAGCAGTTCTTC
many	TRBV29-1	TRBJ2-1	-	CSVGTASSYNEQFF	TGCAGCGTGGGGACTGCCTCCTCCTACAATGAGCAGTTCTTC
many	TRBV5-1	TRBJ2-1	TRBD2	CASSPERGGSYNEQFF	TGCGCCAGCAGCCCAGAGCGGGGGGGTTCCTACAATGAGCAGTTCTTC
few	TRBV4-1	TRBJ2-2	TRBD2	CASSQPAKGLVSTGELFF	TGCGCCAGCAGCCAACCGGCCAAGGGACTAGTGTCCACCGGGGAGCTGTTTTTT
once	TRBV20-1	TRBJ2-3	TRBD2	CSAPPLAGGRGTQYF	TGCAGTGCCCCCCCACTAGCGGGAGGCCGCGGTACGCAGTATTTT
-	TRBV25-1	TRBJ2-5	-	CASSEGSGPPKETQYF	TGTGCCAGCAGTGAGGGGTCAGGCCCTCCTAAAGAGACCCAGTACTTC
many	TRBV28	TRBJ2-7	-	CASSFLYEQYF	TGTGCCAGCAGTTTCCTCTACGAGCAGTACTTC
-	TRBV20-1	TRBJ2-1	-	CSAATKETQFF	TGCAGTGCTGCAACCAAGGAGACCCAGTTCTTC
many	TRBV28	TRBJ2-7	TRBD1	CASRRDRVLYEQYF	TGTGCCAGCAGACGTGACAGGGTACTCTACGAGCAGTACTTC
-	TRBV6-6	TRBJ1-1	-	CASSYGSQNTEAFF	TGTGCCAGCAGTTACGGCAGCCAGAACACTGAAGCTTTCTTT
many	TRBV2	TRBJ2-3	TRBD2	CASSELAGEVDTQYF	TGTGCCAGCAGTGAACTAGCGGGAGAGGTAGATACGCAGTATTTT
-	TRBV7-8	TRBJ1-5	-	CASSPRTGWGNQPQHF	TGTGCCAGCAGCCCCCGCACAGGGTGGGGTAATCAGCCCCAGCATTTT
many	TRBV3-1	TRBJ2-1	TRBD2	CASSSSGYYNEQFF	TGTGCCAGCAGCTCTAGCGGGTATTACAATGAGCAGTTCTTC
-	TRBV9	TRBJ2-1	TRBD2	CASSSPTSVYNEQFF	TGTGCCAGCAGCTCCCCGACTAGCGTTTACAATGAGCAGTTCTTC
many	TRBV20-1	TRBJ2-1	TRBD1	CSARDARQGVNEQFF	TGCAGTGCTAGAGACGCGAGACAGGGTGTAAATGAGCAGTTCTTC
many	TRBV6-5	TRBJ2-3	TRBD2	CASSYSSGGGTDTQYF	TGTGCCAGCAGTTACTCAAGCGGGGGAGGCACAGATACGCAGTATTTT
-	TRBV4-1	TRBJ2-4	-	CASSRRQQDIQYF	TGCGCCAGCAGCCGACGCCAGCAGGACATTCAGTACTTC
many	TRBV9	TRBJ1-4	-	CASGASGSNEKLFF	TGTGCCAGCGGAGCTTCAGGGTCTAATGAAAAACTGTTTTTT
many	TRBV9	TRBJ2-5	-	CASSVQGGQRETQYF	TGTGCCAGCAGCGTACAAGGTGGGCAGAGAGAGACCCAGTACTTC
-	TRBV12-3/TRBV12-4	TRBJ2-2	-	CASSFYEGSGELFF	TGTGCCAGCAGTTTTTATGAGGGCTCCGGGGAGCTGTTTTTT
many	TRBV27	TRBJ2-7	-	CASSLSSGLFEQYF	TGTGCCAGCAGTTTATCCTCGGGGTTGTTCGAGCAGTACTTC
many	TRBV6-6	TRBJ2-2	TRBD2	CASSYPSGIGELFF	TGTGCCAGCAGTTACCCTAGCGGGATCGGGGAGCTGTTTTTT
-	TRBV2	TRBJ1-6	-	CASTGSQGNSPLHF	TGTGCCAGCACTGGGTCCCAGGGGAATTCACCCCTCCACTTT
-	TRBV3-1	TRBJ2-3	-	CASSQDRRDPTETQYF	TGTGCCAGCAGCCAAGATAGGCGGGACCCCACAGAGACGCAGTATTTT
-	TRBV7-2	TRBJ1-4	-	CASSFSGKNEKLFF	TGTGCCAGCAGCTTTTCAGGGAAGAATGAAAAACTGTTTTTT
-	TRBV29-1	TRBJ1-2	-	CSVGLGNYGYTF	TGCAGCGTTGGTTTGGGCAACTATGGCTACACCTTC
many	TRBV20-1	TRBJ2-6	-	CSASQGSGANVLTF	TGCAGTGCCTCTCAGGGCTCTGGGGCCAACGTCCTGACTTTC
-	TRBV7-3	TRBJ1-5	-	CASSLLPPRNSNQPQHF	TGTGCCAGCAGCTTACTCCCCCCCCGAAATAGCAATCAGCCCCAGCATTTT
-	TRBV29-1	TRBJ1-1	-	CSVEDRQGNTEAFF	TGCAGCGTTGAAGATCGGCAGGGGAACACTGAAGCTTTCTTT
-	TRBV20-1	TRBJ2-5	-	CSAREVGYNEQYF	TGCAGTGCTAGAGAAGTGGGGTACAATGAGCAGTACTTC